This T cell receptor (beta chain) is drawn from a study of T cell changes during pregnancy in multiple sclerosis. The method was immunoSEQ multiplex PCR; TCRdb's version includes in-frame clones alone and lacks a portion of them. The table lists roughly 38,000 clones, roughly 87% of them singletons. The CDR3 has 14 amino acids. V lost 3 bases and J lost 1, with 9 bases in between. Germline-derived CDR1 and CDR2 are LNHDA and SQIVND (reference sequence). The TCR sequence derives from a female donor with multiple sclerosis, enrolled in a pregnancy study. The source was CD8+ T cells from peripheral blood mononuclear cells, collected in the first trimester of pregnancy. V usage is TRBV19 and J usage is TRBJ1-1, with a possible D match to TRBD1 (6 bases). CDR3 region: CASSMGATNTEAFF. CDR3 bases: TGTGCCAGTAGTATGGGGGCCACGAACACTGAAGCTTTCTTT.